These 18 T cell receptor beta chains came from one sample sequenced in a study of OX40 agonist ivuxolimab in advanced cancers. Using immunoSEQ multiplex PCR, the repertoire was profiled, and TCRdb retains in-frame clones only, with some absent. The sample lists fewer than 90,000 clones; about 85% were seen once. Sequencing was performed on CD4+ or CD8+ T cells sorted from blood, taken in a trial of the OX40 agonist ivuxolimab. These receptors were taken from an adult with an advanced solid tumor such as melanoma, head and neck, liver or kidney cancer.

The chain links TRBV9 to TRBJ1-2; D not certain. This CDR3 has 16 amino acids. The V end was cut by 0 bases, the J end by 0 bases, with 12 bases between. CDR1 and CDR2 (germline): SGDLS, YYNGEE. The CDR3 DNA follows: TGTGCCAGCAGCGTAGGGGGTGGCGGGGCTAACTATGGCTACACCTTC. Its protein is CASSVGGGGANYGYTF.

The chain joins TRBV5-6 to TRBJ1-2; D is unclear. Germline CDR1 is SGHDT and CDR2 is YYEEEE. The CDR3 is 13 amino acids. Deletions cut 4 bases from V and 4 bases from J, with 11 bases between. The DNA of the CDR3 is TGTGCCAGCAGCGGGGAAGGTGGCTATGGCTACACCTTC. Translation gives CASSGEGGYGYTF.

The sample holds a few counts of this clone. The chain joins TRBV28 to TRBJ1-2, with D hard to call. CDR1 is MDHEN, CDR2 SYDVKM, per germline. V was clipped by 4 bases and J by 8 bases, with 20 bases between them. This CDR3 region has 15 residues. This CDR3 reads CASSYGQPGSGGYTF. The CDR3 coding sequence is TGTGCCAGCAGTTACGGGCAACCAGGTTCGGGGGGCTACACCTTC.

The chain links TRBV7-9 to TRBJ1-4; 7 positions agree with TRBD1. J lost 2 bases, V lost 4 bases, and 7 bases had no gene match. The CDR3 runs to 16 residues. Germline-derived CDR1 and CDR2 are SEHNR and FQNEAQ (reference sequence). The CDR3 DNA is TGTGCCAGCAGCTCTAACACAGGGGTCACTAATGAAAAACTGTTTTTT. Amino acid sequence: CASSSNTGVTNEKLFF.

The chain combines TRBV5-6 with TRBJ2-4, with D unresolved. From germline, CDR1 is SGHDT and CDR2 YYEEEE. V gave up 3 bases and J gave up 0 bases, with 4 bases separating them. The CDR3 is 13 residues long. The CDR3 sequence is CASSSGAKNIQYF. The CDR3 nucleotides are TGTGCCAGCAGCTCGGGAGCCAAAAACATTCAGTACTTC.

By proportion, this clone is medium-sized. The chain joins TRBV29-1 to TRBJ1-5; 8 positions agree with TRBD1. After removal of 7 bases from V and 8 bases from J, the junction contained 7 bases not matched to a gene. Germline V gene lookup returns CDR1 SQVTM and CDR2 ANQGSEA. The CDR3 sequence is 12 residues long. In nucleotides, the CDR3 is TGCAGCGCCTCAGGGGGCAAAGAGCCCCAGCATTTT. Its translation: CSASGGKEPQHF.

A word on this clone: An end of the junction does not agree with germline; a read error may underlie this. V gene TRBV5-6 combines with J gene TRBJ2-5; 7 bases line up with TRBD1. Germline V lookup: CDR1 SGHDT, CDR2 YYEEEE. The CDR3 spans 12 residues. The CDR3 bases are TGTGCCAGCAGCCGATCGACAGGGTACGGCCACTTC. Protein: CASSRSTGYGHF.

About this clone: An end of the junction does not agree with germline; a read error may underlie this. The chain combines TRBV7-2 with TRBJ2-3, with D possibly being TRBD1 (5 bases). Germline loops: CDR1 SGHTA, CDR2 FQGNSA. The CDR3 covers 14 residues. CDR3 region: CASSHPGPTATQYF. Written as DNA, the CDR3 is TGTGCCAGCAGCCACCCCGGCCCGACAGCTACGCAGTATTTT.

V usage is TRBV10-3 and J usage is TRBJ2-7; D possibly uses TRBD1 or TRBD2 (5 bases each). Germline-derived CDR1 and CDR2 are ENHRY and SYGVKD. Trimming took 0 bases from V and 2 from J, leaving 17 bases between them. The CDR3 sequence is 17 residues long. CDR3 DNA sequence: TGTGCCATCAGTGAGTCGCTGGTAGGGGACCGGGCCTACGAGCAGTACTTC. The encoded protein is CAISESLVGDRAYEQYF.

This clone turned up a few times. This CDR3 is also generated by other DNA sequences in the sample. The J gene is TRBJ1-1, the V gene TRBV11-3; D unclear. V was clipped by 2 bases and J by 8 bases, with 9 bases between them. Germline V CDR1 and CDR2: SGHNT, YENEEA. CDR3 length: 12 residues. The CDR3 DNA is TGTGCCAGCAGCTTAAAGGGTACCGAAGCTTTCTTT. Amino acid sequence: CASSLKGTEAFF. The full variable domain, its missing parts supplied by reference TRBV11-3 and TRBJ1-1, is EAGVVQSPRYKIIEKKQPVAFWCNPISGHNTLYWYLQNLGQGPELLIRYENEEAVDDSQLPKDRFSAERLKGVDSTLKIQPAELGDSAVYLCASSLKGTEAFFGQGTRLTVV.

The chain recombines TRBV5-4 with TRBJ1-6; 9 nucleotides match TRBD1. Trimming at V came to 5 bases and at J to 9 bases, leaving 3 bases not matched to a gene. The CDR3 is 13 residues long. Germline V CDR1 and CDR2: SGHNT, YYREEE (reference sequence). CDR3 sequence reads: CASRGQGSSPLHF. CDR3 DNA: TGTGCCAGCAGGGGACAGGGCAGTTCACCCCTCCACTTT.

The gene calls are TRBV7-9 and TRBJ1-2; D gene unclear. CDR1 SEHNR and CDR2 FQNEAQ come from the germline V gene (reference sequence). Between the trimmed V and J ends, which lost 3 bases and 4 bases, there was a span of 21 bases. The CDR3 is made up of 17 amino acids. CDR3 in amino acids: CASSFQVPTEKSYGYTF. CDR3 sequence (DNA): TGTGCCAGCAGCTTTCAGGTCCCGACCGAGAAAAGCTATGGCTACACCTTC.

The chain joins TRBV11-2 to TRBJ2-3; TRBD1 matches 7 bases. Germline V gene data show CDR1 as SGHAT and CDR2 as FQNNGV. V dropped 2 bases and J dropped 5; count of bases not matched to a gene: 7. The CDR3 is 15 amino acids. The CDR3 nucleotides read TGTGCCAGCAGCTTATTCAGGGGGAACCTAGATACGCAGTATTTT. This translates into CASSLFRGNLDTQYF.

The J gene is TRBJ2-3, the V gene TRBV7-3; D is ambiguous. The germline V gene encodes CDR1 SGHTA and CDR2 FQGTGA. V shed 0 bases and J shed 4 bases, with 11 bases lying between them. The CDR3 is 15 amino acids. The CDR3 region is CASSLTATLPDTQYF. The CDR3 DNA sequence: TGTGCCAGCAGCTTAACAGCCACACTACCAGATACGCAGTATTTT.

The CDR3 is CAISSTSNEQFF. CDR3 in DNA: TGTGCCATCAGTTCGACTAGCAATGAGCAGTTCTTC. The chain couples TRBV10-3 to TRBJ2-1, with D possibly being TRBD2 (6 bases). CDR3 size: 12 residues. Trimming stripped 5 bases from V and 6 bases from J, with 8 bases between. CDR1 is ENHRY, CDR2 SYGVKD, per germline.

This chain joins TRBV5-1 and TRBJ1-2; D is possibly TRBD1 (6 bases). CDR3 size: 15 residues. V lost 0 bases and J 5 bases, leaving 14 bases between the germline ends. CDR1 SGHRS and CDR2 YFSETQ come from the germline V gene. The CDR3 coding sequence is TGCGCCAGCAGCTTGGGGTCAGGACAGCCTTATGGCTACACCTTC. Translating it yields CASSLGSGQPYGYTF.

This clone was counted a single time. This sequence joins TRBV7-6 and TRBJ2-1, with 8 nucleotides matching TRBD2. Trimming at V came to 4 bases and at J to 7 bases, leaving 3 bases not matched to a gene. The germline V gene has CDR1 SGHVS and CDR2 FNYEAQ. The length of the CDR3 is 13 residues. CDR3 amino acids: CASSSIAGNEQFF. Written as DNA, the CDR3 is TGTGCCAGCAGCTCAATAGCGGGAAATGAGCAGTTCTTC. The full variable domain, in which reference TRBV7-6 and TRBJ2-1 provide the parts outside the CDR3, is GAGVSQSPRYKVTKRGQDVALRCDPISGHVSLYWYRQALGQGPEFLTYFNYEAQQDKSGLPNDRFSAERPEGSISTLTIQRTEQRDSAMYRCASSSIAGNEQFFGPGTRLTVL.

In its sample, this clone was seen many times. CDR3 loop: CAISGERDEQFF. For the CDR3, the DNA is TGTGCCATCAGTGGTGAGAGGGATGAGCAGTTCTTC. The gene calls are TRBV10-3 and TRBJ2-1, with D possibly TRBD2 on 5 matching bases. This CDR3 has 12 residues. Per germline, CDR1 ENHRY and CDR2 SYGVKD. V dropped 4 bases and J dropped 8 bases, with 9 bases sitting between them.